This T cell receptor beta chain came from a study of graft-versus-host responses after intestinal transplantation. The ends lost 7 bases at V and 7 bases at J; junction bases unmatched: 5. Germline CDR1 and CDR2: LNHDA and SQIVND (reference sequence). The CDR3 sequence is 13 residues long. The data were produced by immunoSEQ multiplex PCR, yet TCRdb's version contains in-frame clones alone and is incomplete. The sample includes 20,000 to 25,000 clones, 50% to 60% of them seen just once. The TCR sequence derives from a human patient who received an intestinal transplant. The rearrangement uses TRBV19 and TRBJ1-1; 11 bases map to TRBD1. This sample comprised alloreactive CD4+ T cells from a mixed lymphocyte reaction culture, obtained before intestinal transplant. Sample subset: CFSE-low proliferating T cells sorted from roughly six-day pre-transplant mixed lymphocyte reaction (GvH or HvG direction). The CDR3 loop reads CASTGTGGSEAFF. The CDR3 DNA reads TGTGCCAGTACTGGGACAGGGGGTAGTGAAGCTTTCTTT.